The T cell receptor (beta chain) under discussion was sequenced for a study of blood T cell repertoires in COVID-19. TCRdb keeps only in-frame clones here, not all; method: immunoSEQ multiplex PCR. The table shows 350,000 to 400,000 clones, with more than 70% occurring only once. Followed over time, Seattle patients had been enrolled while infection was active. The CDR3 is 12 residues long. V was cut by 0 bases and J by 8 bases, with 6 bases left in between. The germline V gene has CDR1 SGHRS and CDR2 YFSETQ. The chain combines TRBV5-1 with TRBJ1-5, with unresolved D. Sequencing used peripheral blood. The receptor's source is a woman in her thirties with COVID-19, enrolled during active disease. Written as DNA, the CDR3 is TGCGCCAGCAGCTTGGATCGGGAGCCCCAGCATTTT. The encoded protein is CASSLDREPQHF.